This entry lists 26 T cell receptor beta chains sequenced from one sample in a study of cytomegalovirus exposure and HLA in healthy donors. The PCR ran on 60 Vbeta and 13 Jbeta primers. Profiled with immunoSEQ multiplex PCR; TCRdb holds only in-frame clones, not every one. The sample has roughly 180,000 clones, approximately 81% seen once. Sequencing was carried out using PBMCs. The receptors here all came from a male donor in good health and CMV-seronegative.

J is TRBJ2-5 and V is TRBV27; D is possibly TRBD1 (6 bases). The CDR3 extends over 14 amino acids. Between the trimmed V and J ends, which lost 2 bases and 5 bases, there was a span of 12 bases. Germline values: CDR1 MNHEY, CDR2 SMNVEV (reference sequence). CDR3 in DNA: TGTGCCAGCAGTTTACGAGGGGGTGCGGAGACCCAGTACTTC. As protein: CASSLRGGAETQYF.

The chain employs TRBV5-1 and TRBJ2-4; 10 bases match TRBD2. The V gene's germline CDR1 is SGHRS and CDR2 YFSETQ. V lost 0 bases and J lost 0; bases outside the gene matches: 12. CDR3 length: 20 amino acids. The CDR3 spells CASSLEAGLAGVEAKNIQYF. The CDR3 nucleotides read TGCGCCAGCAGCTTGGAAGCAGGTCTAGCGGGAGTGGAAGCCAAAAACATTCAGTACTTC.

V gene TRBV5-4 combines with J gene TRBJ2-2; 11 nucleotides agree with TRBD2. Losses at the gene ends were 4 bases for V and 4 bases for J; bases not matched to a gene: 9. The length of the CDR3 is 17 residues. Germline CDR1 is SGHNT and CDR2 is YYREEE (reference sequence). The CDR3 region has the DNA TGTGCCAGCAGCAGAGAACTAGCGGGGGTTATCACCGGGGAGCTGTTTTTT. Translation gives CASSRELAGVITGELFF.

The V and J genes are TRBV13 and TRBJ2-2; possible D gene TRBD2, 5 bases. Germline-derived CDR1 and CDR2 are PRHDT and FYEKMQ (reference sequence). V was shortened by 0 bases and J by 13 bases, with 21 bases between the two germline ends. The CDR3 consists of 16 residues. The CDR3 DNA follows: TGTGCCAGCAGCTTAGGACCCCGGGGTGGCCGCCTCGGGCTGTTTTTT. The encoded protein is CASSLGPRGGRLGLFF.

This sequence joins TRBV6-1 and TRBJ2-7; D unresolved. Trimming took off 4 bases at V and 0 bases at J, with 10 bases between the two ends. Germline CDR1 and CDR2: MNHNS and SASEGT. The CDR3 loop spans 14 amino acids. The CDR3 protein is CASSATKPSYEQYF. CDR3 DNA sequence: TGTGCCAGCAGTGCCACTAAGCCCTCCTACGAGCAGTACTTC.

The chain combines TRBV5-1 with TRBJ2-6, with a tentative D call TRBD1 (5 bases). This CDR3 is 19 amino acids long. Germline assignment: CDR1 SGHRS and CDR2 YFSETQ. Trimming took 4 bases from V and 3 from J, leaving 23 bases between them. CDR3 coding DNA: TGCGCCAGCAGCCTGCAGGGATTAGGGCGGATGGGTGGGGCCAACGTCCTGACTTTC. It yields the protein CASSLQGLGRMGGANVLTF.

The CDR3 DNA sequence: TGTGCCAGCAGCGTAACAGGGGGCGGCACCGGGGAGCTGTTTTTT. It is translated as CASSVTGGGTGELFF. This rearrangement joins TRBV9 to TRBJ2-2; 9 nucleotides align to TRBD1. The CDR3 consists of 15 residues. The ends lost 1 base at V and 4 bases at J; junction bases unmatched: 2. Looked up from germline, CDR1 is SGDLS and CDR2 is YYNGEE.

The CDR3 spells CASSLMAGEDTQYF. The CDR3, as DNA: TGCGCCAGCAGCTTGATGGCAGGGGAAGATACGCAGTATTTT. The chain uses TRBV5-1 and TRBJ2-3; maybe TRBD1 (6 bases). This CDR3 has 14 amino acids. With 1 base removed from V and 5 bases from J, the gap between germline ends came to 11 bases. Germline V gene lookup returns CDR1 SGHRS and CDR2 YFSETQ.

V gene TRBV5-4 combines with J gene TRBJ1-1; weak D call: TRBD1 (6 bases). Germline values: CDR1 SGHNT, CDR2 YYREEE (reference sequence). The germline V and J ends were trimmed by 4 bases and 0 bases, with 19 bases remaining between them. This CDR3 has 17 residues. CDR3 sequence (DNA): TGTGCCAGCAGCGAGGACTCGGGGGGCCTAATGAACACTGAAGCTTTCTTT. Translating it yields CASSEDSGGLMNTEAFF.

This chain connects TRBV30 to TRBJ2-7; possible D gene TRBD2, 5 bases. The CDR3 is 12 residues long. Trimming cost V 4 bases and J 2 bases, with 9 bases left between them. In germline, CDR1 is GTSNPN, CDR2 SVGIG (reference sequence). CDR3 protein: CAWMSGTYEQYF. Written as DNA, the CDR3 is TGTGCCTGGATGTCCGGGACCTACGAGCAGTACTTC.

This chain joins TRBV11-1 and TRBJ2-7; the D is unclear. The germline V gene encodes CDR1 SGHAT and CDR2 FQDESV (reference sequence). V shed 5 bases and J shed 4 bases, with 15 bases lying between them. This CDR3 is built from 14 residues. CDR3 sequence (DNA): TGTGCCAGCAGCGGTCTCCACGCCACATACGAGCAGTACTTC. Translating gives CASSGLHATYEQYF.

This chain uses TRBV5-1 with TRBJ2-3; 14 bases map to TRBD2. The trim removed 5 bases at V and 1 base at J, leaving 9 bases unmatched. Germline lookup yields CDR1 SGHRS and CDR2 YFSETQ. This CDR3 contains 18 residues. The CDR3 coding sequence is TGCGCCAGCAGTCCGGGGACTAGCGGGGGCGTGGGCACAGATACGCAGTATTTT. It codes for CASSPGTSGGVGTDTQYF.

The chain links TRBV5-4 to TRBJ1-5; 10 nucleotides match TRBD1. The germline gives CDR1 SGHNT, CDR2 YYREEE (reference sequence). The junction had 3 bases not matched to a gene; V was cut back by 4 bases and J by 5 bases. The CDR3 consists of 14 residues. In DNA form, the CDR3 reads TGTGCCAGCAGCCCCGGGACAGGGGATCAGCCCCAGCATTTT. Encoded protein: CASSPGTGDQPQHF.

The gene calls are TRBV7-2 and TRBJ2-4, with D perhaps matching TRBD2 (5 bases). The V end lost 1 base, the J end lost 12 bases, and 10 bases lay between the germline ends. The germline CDR1 and CDR2 sequences are SGHTA and FQGNSA. This CDR3 spans 12 amino acids. CDR3 region: CASSLVGRDQYF. In DNA form, the CDR3 reads TGTGCCAGCAGCTTAGTGGGCCGGGATCAGTACTTC.

The chain has TRBV5-1 and TRBJ2-7, with D perhaps TRBD1 (5 bases). Trimming shortened V by 0 bases and J by 2 bases, and 9 bases separated the two germline ends. The CDR3 is made up of 14 amino acids. Germline loops: CDR1 SGHRS, CDR2 YFSETQ. The CDR3 DNA is TGCGCCAGCAGCTTGGTCCAGGGAACCTACGAGCAGTACTTC. This gives the protein CASSLVQGTYEQYF.

The chain recombines TRBV9 with TRBJ1-4, with TRBD1 as a possible D gene (6 bases). In germline, CDR1 is SGDLS, CDR2 YYNGEE. The V gene lost 0 bases and the J gene lost 7 bases, with 13 bases spanning the gap. The CDR3 loop spans 15 amino acids. CDR3 protein: CASSVAGRGGEKLFF. CDR3 coding DNA: TGTGCCAGCAGCGTAGCCGGCAGGGGTGGTGAAAAACTGTTTTTT.

This clone was picked up one time. The chain combines TRBV29-1 with TRBJ2-1, with D perhaps matching TRBD1 (6 bases). V was pared by 1 base and J by 0 bases, with 10 bases between. Germline lookup yields CDR1 SQVTM and CDR2 ANQGSEA. The CDR3 totals 15 residues. The CDR3 bases are TGCAGCGTTGAAGGGGGACAAGACTCCTACAATGAGCAGTTCTTC. This gives the protein CSVEGGQDSYNEQFF.

V gene TRBV7-9 combines with J gene TRBJ2-7; 9 bases agree with TRBD1. The ends lost 5 bases at V and 5 bases at J; junction bases unmatched: 13. The CDR3 consists of 16 residues. Germline V lookup: CDR1 SEHNR, CDR2 FQNEAQ (reference sequence). The CDR3 region is CASSTSLTGGRDEQYF. In DNA form, the CDR3 reads TGTGCCAGCAGCACTAGCTTGACAGGGGGAAGGGACGAGCAGTACTTC.

This clone has only one observation. V is TRBV19 and J is TRBJ1-3, with D unresolved. The V gene lost 3 bases and the J gene lost 0 bases, with 9 bases spanning the gap. Germline values: CDR1 LNHDA, CDR2 SQIVND (reference sequence). The CDR3 loop spans 15 amino acids. CDR3 amino acids: CASSMVGDSGNTIYF. The CDR3 DNA follows: TGTGCCAGTAGTATGGTAGGAGACTCTGGAAACACCATATATTTT.

V is TRBV19 and J is TRBJ1-5; D is possibly TRBD1 (6 bases). The V gene lost 1 base and the J gene lost 0 bases, with 10 bases spanning the gap. Germline CDR1 is LNHDA and CDR2 is SQIVND (reference sequence). The CDR3 is 16 residues long. CDR3 residues: CASSIGQARSNQPQHF. The CDR3 region has the DNA TGTGCCAGTAGTATAGGACAGGCCCGTAGCAATCAGCCCCAGCATTTT.

The rearrangement links TRBV7-3 to TRBJ1-1; 7 bases are shared with TRBD1. The CDR3 totals 15 residues. Per the germline V gene, CDR1 is SGHTA and CDR2 is FQGTGA. The V gene end was trimmed by 5 bases and the J gene end by 2 bases; junction bases not matched to a gene: 8. In nucleotides, the CDR3 is TGTGCCAGCAGCGTTGACCGGGACAGTAACACTGAAGCTTTCTTT. The encoded protein is CASSVDRDSNTEAFF.

The rearrangement joins TRBV6-5 to TRBJ2-7, with TRBD2 matching over 7 bases. The CDR3 contains 12 residues. V was pared by 8 bases and J by 2 bases, with 3 bases of the junction left unmatched. CDR1 is MNHEY, CDR2 SVGAGI, per germline. CDR3 sequence: CASAGTTYEQYF. CDR3 DNA sequence: TGTGCCAGCGCTGGGACTACCTACGAGCAGTACTTC.

This clone occurred a few times. CDR3 DNA: TGCGCCAGTGGGACAGGAAGGAGCTACACCTTC. Translation gives CASGTGRSYTF. The chain employs TRBV4-1 and TRBJ1-2; TRBD1 matches 8 bases. V shed 9 bases and J 9 bases; nucleotides not matched to a gene: 6. Germline loops: CDR1 MGHRA, CDR2 YSYEKL. The CDR3 loop spans 11 amino acids.

The gene calls are TRBV4-2 and TRBJ2-5, with TRBD2 identical over 8 bases. V lost 1 base and J lost 0; bases outside the gene matches: 7. CDR1 is LGHNA and CDR2 is YNFKEQ in the germline V gene. This CDR3 has 17 residues. The chain's CDR3 is CASSQGVLAEYQETQYF. As DNA, the CDR3 is TGTGCCAGCAGCCAAGGCGTACTAGCGGAGTACCAAGAGACCCAGTACTTC.

The V call is TRBV29-1, the J call TRBJ2-7; 11 bases are shared with TRBD1. Germline CDR1 SQVTM, CDR2 ANQGSEA. Trimming took 7 bases from V and 5 from J; bases not matched to a gene: 4. The CDR3 totals 12 residues. The DNA for the CDR3 is TGCAGCGGGAGGACAGGGGGCCACGAGCAGTACTTC. Residues: CSGRTGGHEQYF.

The V call is TRBV11-1, the J call TRBJ1-2; 7 positions match TRBD1. The V gene end was trimmed by 4 bases and the J gene end by 4 bases; junction bases not matched to a gene: 6. CDR3 length: 14 amino acids. Germline CDR1 reads SGHAT; CDR2 reads FQDESV (reference sequence). The CDR3 protein is CASSSRGRSYGYTF. The CDR3, as DNA: TGTGCCAGCAGCTCGAGGGGGCGATCCTATGGCTACACCTTC.